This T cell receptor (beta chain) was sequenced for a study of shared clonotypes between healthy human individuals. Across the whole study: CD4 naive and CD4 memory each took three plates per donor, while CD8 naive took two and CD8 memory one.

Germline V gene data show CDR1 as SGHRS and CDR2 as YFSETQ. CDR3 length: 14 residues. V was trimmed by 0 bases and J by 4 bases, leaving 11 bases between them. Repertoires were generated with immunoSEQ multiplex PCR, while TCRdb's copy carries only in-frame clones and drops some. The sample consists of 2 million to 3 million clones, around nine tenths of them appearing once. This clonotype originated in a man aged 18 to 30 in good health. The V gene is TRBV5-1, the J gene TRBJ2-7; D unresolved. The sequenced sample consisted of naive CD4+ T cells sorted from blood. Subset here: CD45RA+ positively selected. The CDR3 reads CASSLEMGLYEQYF. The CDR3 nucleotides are TGCGCCAGCAGCTTGGAGATGGGTCTGTACGAGCAGTACTTC.